This T cell receptor beta chain appears in the sequencing data of a study of vaccination and CD4 T cells after COVID-19. Remarks on this clonotype: The target antigen is unknown.

Scientists ran DNA taken from cultured CD4+ T cells through the Oncomine TCR Beta short-read assay for sequencing. TCRdb re-derived calls from the PCR reads in MiXCR, one entry per CDR3 protein. Of 11,000 or so distinct CDR3 sequences in the sample, more than 55% were seen once. The CDR3 sequence is 14 residues long. Germline V lookup: CDR1 MNHNS, CDR2 SASEGT. Trimming removed 6 bases at V and 8 bases at J, with 18 bases between. The treatment: roughly ten-day PBMC culture with coronavirus spike peptide pools or control peptides (ViraFEST assay). The sequenced material came from CD4+ T cells from blood, cultured in vitro. V and J are TRBV6-1 and TRBJ2-3, with D perhaps TRBD1 or TRBD2 (6 bases each). The sequence was obtained from a human donor who had recovered from COVID-19. Here the CDR3 DNA reads TGTGCCAGCAGCAGGGGACTCAGCAGCGGTACGCAGTATTTT. Its translation: CASSRGLSSGTQYF.